This TCR beta chain emerged from a study of blood T cell repertoires in COVID-19. The V and J ends lost 3 bases and 7 bases respectively, with 12 bases between them. The CDR3 is made up of 13 amino acids. Germline V gene lookup returns CDR1 MGHRA and CDR2 YSYEKL. TCRdb's table, derived via immunoSEQ multiplex PCR, lists solely in-frame clones and lacks some. The sample lists some 340,000 clones, less than 85% seen once, with 3.6% in the top ten. Sequencing was done on a sample of peripheral blood. The chain is built from TRBV4-1 and TRBJ1-1, with a possible D match to TRBD1 (5 bases). The clonotype originates from a woman aged 18-29 years with acute or convalescent COVID-19. CDR3 in DNA: TGCGCCAGCAGCCACGGTTCGGGGGGTGAAGCTTTCTTT. The encoded protein is CASSHGSGGEAFF.